The 13 T cell receptor beta chains given below trace back to one sample, sequenced in a study of T cells in Graves' hyperthyroidism and ophthalmopathy. Amplification of TCR beta CDR3 regions was performed using RNA transcripts as template. HTBI primers drove first-round RT-PCR of the TCR CDR3. TCRdb passed the multiplex PCR reads through MiXCR, listing each CDR3 protein once. Of about 640,000 distinct CDR3 sequences listed, roughly 20% are singletons. Specimen: blood. The receptors were gathered from a man aged 25-45 years with Graves' ophthalmopathy.

This clonotype has more than one count but fewer than ten. V and J are TRBV20-1 and TRBJ1-5, with 10 bases lining up with TRBD1. Germline trimming cut 6 bases from V and 7 bases from J; bases unmatched to any gene: 15. The CDR3 covers 16 residues. Per the germline V gene, CDR1 is DFQATT and CDR2 is SNEGSKA (reference sequence). CDR3 DNA: TGCAGTGCCCCCAAAATCGGCGGGACAGGGGTCCAGCCCCAGCATTTT. It yields the protein CSAPKIGGTGVQPQHF.

The V gene is TRBV2, the J gene TRBJ2-1, with TRBD2 identical over 11 bases. V was pared by 7 bases and J by 8 bases, with 10 bases of the junction left unmatched. The CDR3 is made up of 15 amino acids. CDR1 is SNHLY and CDR2 is FYNNEI in the germline V gene. The CDR3 loop reads CASTIGTSGKHEQFF. The CDR3 bases are TGTGCCAGCACCATAGGGACTAGCGGAAAGCATGAGCAGTTCTTC.

V usage is TRBV5-1 and J usage is TRBJ1-1, with a possible D match to TRBD1 (5 bases). From germline, CDR1 is SGHRS and CDR2 YFSETQ. V lost 4 bases, J lost 1 base, and 11 bases lay in between. The CDR3 length is 14 residues. CDR3 sequence reads: CASSAGGTNTEAFF. CDR3 nucleotide sequence: TGCGCCAGCAGCGCAGGCGGGACGAACACTGAAGCTTTCTTT.

This clonotype occurred many times. This rearrangement joins TRBV2 to TRBJ2-7, with 12 bases that match TRBD2. The CDR3 totals 17 residues. Trimming took 2 bases from V and 6 from J; bases not matched to a gene: 11. Per germline, CDR1 SNHLY and CDR2 FYNNEI. CDR3 in amino acids: CASSEFWTSGISPEQYF. In DNA, the CDR3 is TGTGCCAGCAGTGAATTTTGGACTAGCGGGATTTCCCCCGAGCAGTACTTC.

The V gene is TRBV9, the J gene TRBJ1-1; D perhaps matches TRBD1 (6 bases). Germline CDR1 SGDLS, CDR2 YYNGEE. This CDR3 has 13 amino acids. V was trimmed by 3 bases and J by 7 bases, leaving 13 bases between them. The chain's CDR3 is CASSALTGLEAFF. In nucleotides, the CDR3 is TGTGCCAGCAGCGCACTGACAGGACTTGAAGCTTTCTTT.

Ten or more counts support this clonotype. The chain carries TRBV7-2 and TRBJ1-2; a weak D match, TRBD1 (5 bases). Germline V gene lookup returns CDR1 SGHTA and CDR2 FQGNSA. This CDR3 comprises 15 residues. Trimming removed 5 bases at V and 4 bases at J, with 17 bases between. This chain's CDR3 is CASSSRGGQGYGYTF. CDR3 DNA: TGTGCCAGCAGCAGCCGAGGTGGTCAGGGCTATGGCTACACCTTC. Looking up the rest from reference TRBV7-2 and TRBJ1-2 gives the full variable domain: GAGVSQSPSNKVTEKGKDVELRCDPISGHTALYWYRQSLGQGLEFLIYFQGNSAPDKSGLPSDRFSAERTGGSVSTLTIQRTQQEDSAVYLCASSSRGGQGYGYTFGSGTRLTVV.

This rearrangement joins TRBV19 to TRBJ2-5; no clear D gene. CDR1 LNHDA and CDR2 SQIVND come from the germline V gene (reference sequence). The CDR3 consists of 15 residues. Deletions cut 3 bases from V and 1 base from J, with 12 bases between. For the CDR3, the DNA is TGTGCCAGTAGTATTTTCTACAGCCCCCAAGAGACCCAGTACTTC. Protein: CASSIFYSPQETQYF.

Ten or more counts support this clonotype. The rearrangement uses TRBV5-8 and TRBJ2-1, with 8 bases matching TRBD2. Trimming at V came to 5 bases and at J to 7 bases, leaving 14 bases not matched to a gene. CDR3 length: 16 amino acids. From germline, CDR1 is SGHTS and CDR2 YDEGEE. CDR3 loop: CASRPRFSGIGNEQFF. CDR3 DNA sequence: TGTGCCAGCAGACCCCGGTTTAGCGGGATTGGTAATGAGCAGTTCTTC.

Many counts were recorded for this clonotype. The chain carries TRBV11-2 and TRBJ2-7, with 10 bases identical to TRBD1. The junction had 5 bases not matched to a gene; V was cut back by 1 base and J by 5 bases. The CDR3 totals 15 residues. Per the germline V gene, CDR1 is SGHAT and CDR2 is FQNNGV. The CDR3 is CASSLGGGTGDEQYF. In nucleotides, the CDR3 is TGTGCCAGCAGCTTAGGAGGAGGGACAGGGGACGAGCAGTACTTC.

Only a few counts were recorded for this clonotype. The genes are TRBV10-2 and TRBJ2-1, with D possibly being TRBD1 or TRBD2 (5 bases each). Germline lookup yields CDR1 WSHSY and CDR2 SAAADI. With 2 bases removed from V and 5 bases from J, the gap between germline ends came to 16 bases. The CDR3 extends over 16 amino acids. CDR3 sequence reads: CASSEEGPLGHNEQFF. The CDR3 region has the DNA TGCGCCAGCAGTGAGGAGGGACCCCTGGGACACAATGAGCAGTTCTTC.

The V and J genes are TRBV20-1 and TRBJ2-2; no definite D call. The CDR3 extends over 14 amino acids. Trimming took off 2 bases at V and 0 bases at J, with 7 bases between the two ends. Germline-derived CDR1 and CDR2 are DFQATT and SNEGSKA (reference sequence). Here the CDR3 DNA reads TGCAGTGCTAGACTTGGACCGAACACCGGGGAGCTGTTTTTT. It yields the protein CSARLGPNTGELFF.

This clonotype was picked up many times. The chain joins TRBV7-9 to TRBJ1-1; D is undetermined. V lost 4 bases and J lost 3, with 9 bases in between. This CDR3 has 13 residues. Germline assignment: CDR1 SEHNR and CDR2 FQNEAQ (reference sequence). CDR3 in DNA: TGTGCCAGCAGCTACACGGATTACACTGAAGCTTTCTTT. Translation gives CASSYTDYTEAFF.

This clonotype has only a few counts. The CDR3 loop reads CASSPLEGISYEQYF. Here the CDR3 DNA reads TGTGCCAGCAGCCCCTTGGAAGGGATCAGTTACGAGCAGTACTTC. The chain carries TRBV27 and TRBJ2-7, with D unclear. V was trimmed by 6 bases and J by 4 bases, leaving 19 bases between them. The CDR3 has 15 residues. Germline loops: CDR1 MNHEY, CDR2 SMNVEV (reference sequence).